This note documents a single T cell receptor beta chain sequence. These data are taken from a study of T cells expressing NK-cell markers. Each CDR3 protein gets one entry in TCRdb, which reprocessed the 5' RACE reads and gives no DNA. This table lists about 460,000 distinct CDR3 sequences. The origin of this receptor is a woman in her fifties or sixties in good health. Sequencing was done on a sample of blood T cells: a sorted CD56 or NKG2C T cell subset, CD4+ or CD8+ T cells, or bulk PBMC T cells (not recorded which).

CDR3 sequence reads: CASSPQSSDSETQYF. The chain recombines TRBV5-1 with TRBJ2-5; with no DNA, the TCRdb D assignment of TRBD2 cannot be verified. Germline lookup yields CDR1 SGHRS and CDR2 YFSETQ. The CDR3 is 15 residues long.